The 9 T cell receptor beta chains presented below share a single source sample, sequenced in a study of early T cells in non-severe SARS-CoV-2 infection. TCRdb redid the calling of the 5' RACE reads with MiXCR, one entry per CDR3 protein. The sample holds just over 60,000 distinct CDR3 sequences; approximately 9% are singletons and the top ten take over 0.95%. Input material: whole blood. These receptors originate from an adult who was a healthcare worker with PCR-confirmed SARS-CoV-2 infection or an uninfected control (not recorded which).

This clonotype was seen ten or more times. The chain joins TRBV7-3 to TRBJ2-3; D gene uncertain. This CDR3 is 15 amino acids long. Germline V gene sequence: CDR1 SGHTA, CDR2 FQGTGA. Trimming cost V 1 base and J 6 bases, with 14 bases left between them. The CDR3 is CASSLMSRAADTQYF. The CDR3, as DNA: TGTGCCAGCAGCTTAATGAGTAGGGCGGCGGATACGCAGTATTTT. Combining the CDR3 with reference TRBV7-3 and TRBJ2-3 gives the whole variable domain GAGVSQTPSNKVTEKGKYVELRCDPISGHTALYWYRQSLGQGPEFLIYFQGTGAADDSGLPNDRFFAVRPEGSVSTLKIQRTERGDSAVYLCASSLMSRAADTQYFGPGTRLTVL.

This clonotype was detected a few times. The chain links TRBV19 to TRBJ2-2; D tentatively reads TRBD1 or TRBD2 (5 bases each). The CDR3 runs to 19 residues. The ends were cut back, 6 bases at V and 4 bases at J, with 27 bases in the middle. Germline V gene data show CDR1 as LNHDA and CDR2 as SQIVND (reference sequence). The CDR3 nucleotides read TGTGCCAGTAGCAATTCGCCCTGGGACGGGCGGAAGGCCACCGGGGAGCTGTTTTTT. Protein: CASSNSPWDGRKATGELFF. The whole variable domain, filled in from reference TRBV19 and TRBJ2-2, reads DGGITQSPKYLFRKEGQNVTLSCEQNLNHDAMYWYRQDPGQGLRLIYYSQIVNDFQKGDIAEGYSVSREKKESFPLTVTSAQKNPTAFYLCASSNSPWDGRKATGELFFGEGSRLTVL.

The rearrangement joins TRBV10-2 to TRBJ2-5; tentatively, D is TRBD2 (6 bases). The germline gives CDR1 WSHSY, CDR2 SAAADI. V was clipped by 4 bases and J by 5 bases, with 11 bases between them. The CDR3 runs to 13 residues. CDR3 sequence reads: CASSVRGMETQYF. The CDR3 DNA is TGCGCCAGCAGTGTCCGCGGGATGGAGACCCAGTACTTC.

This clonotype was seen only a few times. The CDR3 DNA follows: TGTGCCAGCACAGGGGACTATGGCTACACCTTC. This encodes CASTGDYGYTF. The chain combines TRBV6-6 with TRBJ1-2; the D gene is possibly TRBD1 (6 bases). CDR1 is MNHNY and CDR2 is SVGAGI in the germline V gene (reference sequence). The CDR3 has 11 amino acids. Between the trimmed V and J ends, which lost 7 bases and 3 bases, there was a span of 6 bases.

The CDR3 loop reads CSARDVEMEETQYF. The CDR3 DNA follows: TGCAGTGCTAGAGATGTGGAGATGGAAGAGACCCAGTACTTC. The chain combines TRBV20-1 with TRBJ2-5; D unresolved. V was trimmed by 0 bases and J by 3 bases, leaving 11 bases between them. Germline V gene lookup returns CDR1 DFQATT and CDR2 SNEGSKA (reference sequence). This CDR3 comprises 14 residues.

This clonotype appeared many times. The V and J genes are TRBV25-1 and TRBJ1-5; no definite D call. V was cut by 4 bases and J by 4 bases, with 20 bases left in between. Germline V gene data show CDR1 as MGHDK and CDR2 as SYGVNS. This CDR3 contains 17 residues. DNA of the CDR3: TGTGCCAGCAGTGTCCTCCCCGGACGAGAAGGTAATCAGCCCCAGCATTTT. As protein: CASSVLPGREGNQPQHF.

In nucleotides, the CDR3 is TGTGCCACCAGTGAGAGGCTGAGCACAGATACGCAGTATTTT. It specifies CATSERLSTDTQYF. The chain uses TRBV24-1 and TRBJ2-3; D uncertain. The CDR3 has 14 amino acids. Germline V gives CDR1 KGHDR, CDR2 SFDVKD. Trimming shortened V by 4 bases and J by 0 bases, and 7 bases separated the two germline ends.

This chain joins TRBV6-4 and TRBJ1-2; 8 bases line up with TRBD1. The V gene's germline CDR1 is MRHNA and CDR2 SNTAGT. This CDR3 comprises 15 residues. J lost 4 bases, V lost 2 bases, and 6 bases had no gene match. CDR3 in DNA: TGTGCCAGCAGTGACCCGGGGGACAGGACCTATGGCTACACCTTC. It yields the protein CASSDPGDRTYGYTF.

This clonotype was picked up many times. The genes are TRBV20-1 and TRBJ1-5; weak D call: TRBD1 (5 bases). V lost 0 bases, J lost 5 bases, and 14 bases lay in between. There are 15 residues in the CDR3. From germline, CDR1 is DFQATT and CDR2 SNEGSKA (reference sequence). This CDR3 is CSARDHGRVYQPQHF. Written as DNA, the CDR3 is TGCAGTGCTAGAGATCACGGCAGGGTGTATCAGCCCCAGCATTTT.